These 20 T cell receptor beta chains were all obtained from the same sample, sequenced in a study of blood T cell repertoires in COVID-19. Profiled with immunoSEQ multiplex PCR; TCRdb holds only in-frame clones, not every one. The sample has some 460,000 clones, roughly 87% seen once; the top ten hold approximately 2%. Sample: PBMCs or T cells enriched from blood (not recorded which). Receptors originate from a woman aged 18 to 35 with acute COVID-19.

V usage is TRBV7-8 and J usage is TRBJ2-2, with D possibly being TRBD2 (5 bases). Germline V gene data show CDR1 as SGHVS and CDR2 as FQNEAQ. The CDR3 spans 16 residues. V was cut by 0 bases and J by 0 bases, with 8 bases left in between. The DNA for the CDR3 is TGTGCCAGCAGCTTAGCAACTAGAGCGAACACCGGGGAGCTGTTTTTT. It codes for CASSLATRANTGELFF. Full variable domain (missing parts from reference TRBV7-8 and TRBJ2-2): GAGVSQSPRYKVAKRGQDVALRCDPISGHVSLFWYQQALGQGPEFLTYFQNEAQLDKSGLPSDRFFAERPEGSVSTLKIQRTQQEDSAVYLCASSLATRANTGELFFGEGSRLTVL.

This clone has a single count. The chain joins TRBV21-1 to TRBJ2-7; TRBD1, the table's D call, was not compared with the DNA. TRBV21-1 is flagged as a pseudogene. This CDR3 contains 16 residues. The chain's CDR3 is CASKRTGGMGTYEQYF. The DNA of the CDR3 is TGTGCCAGCAAAAGGACAGGGGGAATGGGGACCTACGAGCAGTACTTC.

V gene TRBV21-1 combines with J gene TRBJ1-6. TRBV21-1 is noted as a pseudogene. The CDR3 extends over 14 amino acids. In DNA form, the CDR3 reads TGTGCCAGCAGCAAATCCGCGGGTAATTCACCCCTCCACTTT. It translates to CASSKSAGNSPLHF.

The V and J genes are TRBV20-1 and TRBJ2-7; D not resolved. The V gene lost 0 bases and the J gene lost 3 bases, with 3 bases spanning the gap. The germline V gene has CDR1 DFQATT and CDR2 SNEGSKA (reference sequence). The CDR3 sequence is 11 residues long. CDR3 residues: CSARERYEQYF. DNA for the CDR3: TGCAGTGCTAGAGAGCGCTACGAGCAGTACTTC.

Only one count was recorded for this clone. The chain combines TRBV23-1 with TRBJ2-7, with D maybe TRBD2 (5 bases). TRBV23-1 is known as an ORF, though its function is uncertain. The CDR3 has 14 amino acids. Trimming shortened V by 3 bases and J by 0 bases, and 9 bases separated the two germline ends. This CDR3 is CASSHSDFSYEQYF. The CDR3 DNA follows: TGCGCCAGCAGTCATTCGGACTTCTCCTACGAGCAGTACTTC.

This clone has only a few counts. The rearrangement joins TRBV7-3 to TRBJ1-1; the match to TRBD1 covers 8 bases. The CDR3 loop spans 17 amino acids. Trimming at V came to 3 bases and at J to 1 base, leaving 10 bases not matched to a gene. Germline CDR1 is SGHTA and CDR2 is FQGTGA. The DNA for the CDR3 is TGTGCCAGCAGCTTGATACACCGGACAGGGAAGAACACTGAAGCTTTCTTT. Amino acid sequence: CASSLIHRTGKNTEAFF. The full variable domain, in which reference TRBV7-3 and TRBJ1-1 provide the parts outside the CDR3, is GAGVSQTPSNKVTEKGKYVELRCDPISGHTALYWYRQSLGQGPEFLIYFQGTGAADDSGLPNDRFFAVRPEGSVSTLKIQRTERGDSAVYLCASSLIHRTGKNTEAFFGQGTRLTVV.

The chain joins TRBV19 to TRBJ2-5; D remains unclear. This CDR3 has 12 amino acids. Germline V lookup: CDR1 LNHDA, CDR2 SQIVND (reference sequence). Trimming removed 6 bases at V and 3 bases at J, with 8 bases between. The CDR3: CASRPLKETQYF. The CDR3, as DNA: TGTGCCAGTAGGCCACTGAAAGAGACCCAGTACTTC.

This chain joins TRBV11-2 and TRBJ2-2; 15 bases align to TRBD2. CDR3 length equals 16 residues. Germline V gives CDR1 SGHAT, CDR2 FQNNGV. Losses at the gene ends were 5 bases for V and 4 bases for J; bases not matched to a gene: 2. The CDR3 region has the DNA TGTGCCAGCAGCAAGGGACTAGCGGGAGGCACCGGGGAGCTGTTTTTT. Translating it yields CASSKGLAGGTGELFF.

This chain joins TRBV6-5 and TRBJ2-1, with D hard to call. Germline CDR1 reads MNHEY; CDR2 reads SVGAGI. V was shortened by 0 bases and J by 0 bases, with 9 bases between the two germline ends. The CDR3 loop spans 16 amino acids. CDR3 coding DNA: TGTGCCAGCAGTTACTCATCCAGGCCCTCCTACAATGAGCAGTTCTTC. This sequence encodes CASSYSSRPSYNEQFF.

This rearrangement joins TRBV5-1 to TRBJ2-7, with 8 bases fitting TRBD2. Germline V gives CDR1 SGHRS, CDR2 YFSETQ. V lost 4 bases, J lost 0 bases, and 0 bases stayed unmatched. There are 13 residues in the CDR3. The CDR3 here is CASSGTSSYEQYF. The CDR3 bases are TGCGCCAGCAGCGGGACTAGCTCCTACGAGCAGTACTTC.

The J gene is TRBJ2-7, the V gene TRBV3-1 (or the pseudogene TRBV3-2), with 13 bases that match TRBD2. Germline V gene data show CDR1 as LGHDT and CDR2 as YNNKEL (reference sequence). The J segment lost 3 bases and the V segment lost 0 bases, leaving 5 bases of the junction unmatched. The CDR3 extends over 17 amino acids. CDR3 protein: CASSQDWRTSGSYEQYF. The CDR3 DNA is TGTGCCAGCAGCCAAGATTGGAGGACTAGCGGGAGCTACGAGCAGTACTTC.

This clone was detected a few times. V and J are TRBV11-2 and TRBJ1-4; 8 nucleotides align to TRBD1. V lost 4 bases to trimming and J lost 8 bases; unmatched junction nucleotides: 6. The CDR3 sequence is 14 residues long. From germline, CDR1 is SGHAT and CDR2 FQNNGV. The CDR3 is CASSSGQGWEKLFF. CDR3 in DNA: TGTGCCAGCAGCTCCGGACAGGGCTGGGAAAAACTGTTTTTT.

The rearrangement links TRBV7-9 to TRBJ1-3; D remains unclear. The CDR3 sequence is 14 residues long. Germline CDR1 SEHNR, CDR2 FQNEAQ (reference sequence). Trimming removed 5 bases at V and 0 bases at J, with 8 bases between. The CDR3 DNA follows: TGTGCCAGCAGCCCCCGGGACTCTGGAAACACCATATATTTT. Translated, it gives CASSPRDSGNTIYF.

V and J are TRBV3-1 (or the pseudogene TRBV3-2) and TRBJ2-7, with TRBD1 identical over 8 bases. There are 13 residues in the CDR3. CDR1 and CDR2 from the germline V gene are LGHDT and YNNKEL (reference sequence). Trimming cost V 5 bases and J 4 bases; bases outside gene matches: 4. In DNA form, the CDR3 reads TGTGCCAGCAGCGGACAGGGTCTATACGAGCAGTACTTC. Its protein is CASSGQGLYEQYF.

V gene TRBV3-1 (or the pseudogene TRBV3-2) combines with J gene TRBJ2-3, with D unclear. Germline V gene data show CDR1 as LGHDT and CDR2 as YNNKEL (reference sequence). Trimming removed 0 bases from V and 3 bases from J, with 10 bases in between. This CDR3 contains 15 residues. In DNA, the CDR3 is TGTGCCAGCAGCCAAGATCTGGGCATAACAGATACGCAGTATTTT. The encoded protein is CASSQDLGITDTQYF.

In nucleotides, the CDR3 is TGTGCCAGTAGTATAACAGACACCGGGGAGCTGTTTTTT. As protein: CASSITDTGELFF. This chain uses TRBV19 with TRBJ2-2; no reliable D call. Germline V gene sequence: CDR1 LNHDA, CDR2 SQIVND (reference sequence). Trimming shortened V by 2 bases and J by 3 bases, and 4 bases separated the two germline ends. The CDR3 is 13 residues long.

The chain uses TRBV5-4 and TRBJ1-2, with D hard to call. V was pared by 4 bases and J by 5 bases, with 24 bases between. CDR1 is SGHNT and CDR2 is YYREEE in the germline V gene (reference sequence). This CDR3 comprises 17 residues. The CDR3 sequence: CASSPPPAVSRGYGYTF. For the CDR3, the DNA is TGTGCCAGCAGCCCACCACCTGCGGTCAGTCGAGGGTATGGCTACACCTTC.

The chain links TRBV7-9 to TRBJ1-2; possible D gene TRBD1, 5 bases. The CDR3 consists of 14 residues. V lost 2 bases to trimming and J lost 6 bases, with 13 bases between them. CDR1 is SEHNR, CDR2 FQNEAQ, per germline (reference sequence). The CDR3 region has the DNA TGTGCCAGCAGCTTACTGGGGCGCGATCATGGCTACACCTTC. Protein product: CASSLLGRDHGYTF.

CDR3 in DNA: TGTGCCAGCAGTTACTCAGACAGGGAGTGGGGCTATGAAGCTTTCTTT. Its protein product is CASSYSDREWGYEAFF. This chain connects TRBV6-5 to TRBJ1-1; 7 nucleotides line up with TRBD1. Germline values: CDR1 MNHEY, CDR2 SVGAGI. V was clipped by 0 bases and J by 7 bases; unmatched bases: 11. The CDR3 loop spans 16 amino acids.

The gene calls are TRBV7-9 and TRBJ1-6, with D hard to call. Trimming left V 1 base short and J 7 bases short, with 17 bases between. CDR3 length equals 17 residues. Germline CDR1 reads SEHNR; CDR2 reads FQNEAQ (reference sequence). The CDR3, as DNA: TGTGCCAGCAGCTTAGGTCAACGGAGAGGATGGAATTCACCCCTCCACTTT. This sequence encodes CASSLGQRRGWNSPLHF.